Following are 7 T cell receptor beta chains from one sample sequenced in a study of blood T cell repertoires in COVID-19. Assay: immunoSEQ multiplex PCR; the TCRdb copy retains only in-frame clones and omits some. The sample yields 250,000 to 300,000 clones, 70% to 85% seen once. Sequencing was done on a sample of peripheral blood. The receptors stem from a woman over 75 with acute or convalescent COVID-19.

This clone has just a few counts. V and J are TRBV29-1 and TRBJ1-6, with TRBD1 identical over 11 bases. The CDR3 sequence is 18 residues long. Germline V gives CDR1 SQVTM, CDR2 ANQGSEA. The V and J ends lost 7 bases and 1 base, in that order; junction bases with no gene match: 12. Here the CDR3 reads CSATGTGGLISYNSPLHF. CDR3 sequence (DNA): TGCAGCGCTACCGGGACAGGGGGTTTGATTTCCTATAATTCACCCCTCCACTTT.

The V gene is TRBV19, the J gene TRBJ2-3; 8 bases fit TRBD1. CDR1 LNHDA and CDR2 SQIVND come from the germline V gene (reference sequence). The CDR3 totals 17 residues. The V and J ends lost 3 bases and 1 base, in that order; junction bases with no gene match: 9. CDR3 DNA sequence: TGTGCCAGTAGTATGCGTAGGACAGGGTACGGCACAGATACGCAGTATTTT. Protein: CASSMRRTGYGTDTQYF.

This clone has just a few counts. The V call is TRBV7-2, the J call TRBJ1-5, with TRBD1 as a possible D gene (6 bases). Per germline, CDR1 SGHTA and CDR2 FQGNSA. V lost 1 base, J lost 6 bases, and 19 bases lay in between. CDR3 size: 17 residues. CDR3 in DNA: TGTGCCAGCAGCTTAGTGGTTGGGGTCAGGGGAACTCAGCCCCAGCATTTT. Protein sequence: CASSLVVGVRGTQPQHF.

The gene calls are TRBV30 and TRBJ1-1; 8 bases fit TRBD1. CDR1 and CDR2 from the germline V gene are GTSNPN and SVGIG (reference sequence). The CDR3 loop spans 15 amino acids. The junction had 14 bases not matched to a gene; V was cut back by 0 bases and J by 11 bases. The CDR3, as DNA: TGTGCCTGGAGTGTAACTGGACAGGGTAAGCCGGCTGCTTTCTTT. Its translation: CAWSVTGQGKPAAFF.

The rearrangement uses TRBV3-1 (or the pseudogene TRBV3-2) and TRBJ1-1; 10 bases align to TRBD1. V lost 6 bases to trimming and J lost 1 base; unmatched junction nucleotides: 2. The length of the CDR3 is 14 residues. Germline assignment: CDR1 LGHDT and CDR2 YNNKEL (reference sequence). For the CDR3, the DNA is TGTGCCAGCAGGGGACAGGGGTCGAACACTGAAGCTTTCTTT. Protein: CASRGQGSNTEAFF.

Ten or more counts support this clone. The rearrangement links TRBV28 to TRBJ2-1; 9 nucleotides align to TRBD2. V lost 4 bases to trimming and J lost 2 bases; unmatched junction nucleotides: 6. Germline CDR1 reads MDHEN; CDR2 reads SYDVKM. The CDR3 extends over 16 amino acids. The CDR3: CASSSLAGTAYNEQFF. The CDR3 DNA reads TGTGCCAGCAGTTCCCTAGCGGGGACGGCCTACAATGAGCAGTTCTTC.

The rearrangement links TRBV3-1 (or the pseudogene TRBV3-2) to TRBJ2-1; 11 bases line up with TRBD2. V was pared by 1 base and J by 9 bases, with 8 bases of the junction left unmatched. Germline V lookup: CDR1 LGHDT, CDR2 YNNKEL (reference sequence). CDR3 length: 16 amino acids. The CDR3 DNA is TGTGCCAGCAGCCAAGCCGGTAGCGGGGGGGCCGGTGAGCAGTTCTTC. It codes for CASSQAGSGGAGEQFF.